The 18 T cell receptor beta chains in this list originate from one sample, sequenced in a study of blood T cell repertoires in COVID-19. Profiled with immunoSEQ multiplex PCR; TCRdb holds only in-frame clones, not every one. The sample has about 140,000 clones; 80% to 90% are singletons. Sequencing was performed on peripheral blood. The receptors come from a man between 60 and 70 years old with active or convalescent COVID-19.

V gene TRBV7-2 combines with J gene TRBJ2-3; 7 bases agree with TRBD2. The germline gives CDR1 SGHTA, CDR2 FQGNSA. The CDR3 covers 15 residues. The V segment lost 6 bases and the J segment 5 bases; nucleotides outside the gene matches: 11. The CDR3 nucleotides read TGTGCCAGCAGTCGCGCAGCGGGGAGGGGAGATACGCAGTATTTT. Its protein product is CASSRAAGRGDTQYF.

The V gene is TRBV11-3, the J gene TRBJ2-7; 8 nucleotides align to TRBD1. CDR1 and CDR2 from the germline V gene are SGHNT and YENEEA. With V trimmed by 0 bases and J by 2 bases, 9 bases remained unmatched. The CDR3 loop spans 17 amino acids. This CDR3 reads CASSLDDRTGTPYEQYF. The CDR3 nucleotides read TGTGCCAGCAGCTTAGATGACAGGACAGGGACCCCCTACGAGCAGTACTTC.

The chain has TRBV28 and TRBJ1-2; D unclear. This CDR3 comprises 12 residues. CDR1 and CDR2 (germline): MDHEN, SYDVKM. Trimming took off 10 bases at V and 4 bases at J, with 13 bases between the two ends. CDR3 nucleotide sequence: TGTGCCATCGGGGTAACCCCCTATGGCTACACCTTC. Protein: CAIGVTPYGYTF.

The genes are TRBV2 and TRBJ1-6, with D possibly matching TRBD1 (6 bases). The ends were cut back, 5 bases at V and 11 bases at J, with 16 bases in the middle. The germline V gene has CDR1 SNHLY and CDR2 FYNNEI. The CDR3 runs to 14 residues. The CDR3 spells CASSQRTVGTPLHF. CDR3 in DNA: TGTGCCAGCAGTCAGCGGACAGTCGGGACACCCCTCCACTTT.

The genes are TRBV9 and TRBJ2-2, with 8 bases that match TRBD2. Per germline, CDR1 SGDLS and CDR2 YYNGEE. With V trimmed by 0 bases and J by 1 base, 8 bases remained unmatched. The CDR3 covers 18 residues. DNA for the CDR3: TGTGCCAGCAGCGTAGGTCCGGGGGGGCCGTTGAACACCGGGGAGCTGTTTTTT. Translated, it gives CASSVGPGGPLNTGELFF. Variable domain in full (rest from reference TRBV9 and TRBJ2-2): DSGVTQTPKHLITATGQRVTLRCSPRSGDLSVYWYQQSLDQGLQFLIQYYNGEERAKGNILERFSAQQFPDLHSELNLSSLELGDSALYFCASSVGPGGPLNTGELFFGEGSRLTVL.

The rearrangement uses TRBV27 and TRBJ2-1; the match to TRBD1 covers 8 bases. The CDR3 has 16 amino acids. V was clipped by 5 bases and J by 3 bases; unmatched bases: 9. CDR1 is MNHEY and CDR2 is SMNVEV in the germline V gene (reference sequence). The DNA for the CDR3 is TGTGCCAGCAGTGCTTGGCAGGGGGCGGACTACAATGAGCAGTTCTTC. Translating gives CASSAWQGADYNEQFF.

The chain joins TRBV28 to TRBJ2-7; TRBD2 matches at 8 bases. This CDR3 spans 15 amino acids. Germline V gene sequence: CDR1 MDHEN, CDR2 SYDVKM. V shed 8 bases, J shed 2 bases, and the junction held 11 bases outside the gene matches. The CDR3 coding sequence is TGTGCCAGCCGAAGGGCGGGGGGAGCCGCCTACGAGCAGTACTTC. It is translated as CASRRAGGAAYEQYF.

The CDR3 DNA is TGTGCCAGCAGCTTAGCGGTCTTAGTAAACACTGAAGCTTTCTTT. Translating gives CASSLAVLVNTEAFF. The V gene is TRBV7-2, the J gene TRBJ1-1; D is undetermined. V was cut by 0 bases and J by 2 bases, with 10 bases left in between. The CDR3 runs 15 residues. The germline CDR1 and CDR2 sequences are SGHTA and FQGNSA.

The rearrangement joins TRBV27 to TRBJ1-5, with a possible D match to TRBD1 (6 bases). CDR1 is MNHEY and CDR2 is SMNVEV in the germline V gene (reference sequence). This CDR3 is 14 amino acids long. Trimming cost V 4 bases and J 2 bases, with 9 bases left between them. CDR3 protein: CASSWDNGNQPQHF. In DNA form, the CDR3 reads TGTGCCAGCAGTTGGGACAACGGCAATCAGCCCCAGCATTTT.

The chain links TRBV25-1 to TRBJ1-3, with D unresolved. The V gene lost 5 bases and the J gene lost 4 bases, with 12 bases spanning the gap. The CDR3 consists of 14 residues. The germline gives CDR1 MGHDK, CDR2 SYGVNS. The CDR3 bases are TGTGCCAGCAGTCCTCTCGGGGAGGGAAACACCATATATTTT. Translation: CASSPLGEGNTIYF.

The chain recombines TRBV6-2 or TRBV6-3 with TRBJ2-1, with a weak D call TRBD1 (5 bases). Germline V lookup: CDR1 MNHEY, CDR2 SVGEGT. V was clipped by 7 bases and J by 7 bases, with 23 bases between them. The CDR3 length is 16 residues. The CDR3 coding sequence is TGTGCCAGCAACCCTGAAGGGGAAGGGGCGATGAATGAGCAGTTCTTC. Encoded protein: CASNPEGEGAMNEQFF.

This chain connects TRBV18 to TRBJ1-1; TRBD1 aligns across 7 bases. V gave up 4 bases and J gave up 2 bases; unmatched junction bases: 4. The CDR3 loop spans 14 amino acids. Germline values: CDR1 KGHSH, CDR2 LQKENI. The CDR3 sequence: CASSLQGPNTEAFF. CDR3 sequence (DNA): TGTGCCAGCTCACTACAGGGGCCAAACACTGAAGCTTTCTTT. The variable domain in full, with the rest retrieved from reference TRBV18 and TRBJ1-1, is NAGVMQNPRHLVRRRGQEARLRCSPMKGHSHVYWYRQLPEEGLKFMVYLQKENIIDESGMPKERFSAEFPKEGPSILRIQQVVRGDSAAYFCASSLQGPNTEAFFGQGTRLTVV.

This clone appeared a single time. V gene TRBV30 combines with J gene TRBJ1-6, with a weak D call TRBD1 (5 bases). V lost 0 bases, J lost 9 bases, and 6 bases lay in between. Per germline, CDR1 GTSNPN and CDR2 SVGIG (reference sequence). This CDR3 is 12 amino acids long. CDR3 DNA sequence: TGTGCCTGGAGTGTACAGGTTTCACCCCTCCACTTT. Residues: CAWSVQVSPLHF.

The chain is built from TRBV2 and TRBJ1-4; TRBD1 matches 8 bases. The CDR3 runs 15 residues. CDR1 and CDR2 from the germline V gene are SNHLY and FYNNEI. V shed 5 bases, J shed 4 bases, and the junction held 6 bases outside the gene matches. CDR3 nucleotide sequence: TGTGCCAGCAGTCAACAGGGGGGAGGTAATGAAAAACTGTTTTTT. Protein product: CASSQQGGGNEKLFF.

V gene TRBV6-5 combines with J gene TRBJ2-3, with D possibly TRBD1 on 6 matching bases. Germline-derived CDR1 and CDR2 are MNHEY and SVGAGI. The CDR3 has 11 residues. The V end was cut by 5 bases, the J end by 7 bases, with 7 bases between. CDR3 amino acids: CASSQGNTQYF. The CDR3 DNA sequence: TGTGCCAGCAGTCAGGGGAATACGCAGTATTTT.

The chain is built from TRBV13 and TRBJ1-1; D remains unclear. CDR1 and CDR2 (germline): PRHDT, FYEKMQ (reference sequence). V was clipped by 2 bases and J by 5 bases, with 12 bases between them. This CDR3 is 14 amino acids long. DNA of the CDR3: TGTGCCAGCAGCTTAACCGCCCAGCGGACTGAAGCTTTCTTT. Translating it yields CASSLTAQRTEAFF.

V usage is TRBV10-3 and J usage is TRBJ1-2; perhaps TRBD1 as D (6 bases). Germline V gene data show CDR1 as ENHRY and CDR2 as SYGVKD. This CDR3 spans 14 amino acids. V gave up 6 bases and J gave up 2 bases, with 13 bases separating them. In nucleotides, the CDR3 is TGTGCCATCAGGGGGGACAAATCAAACTATGGCTACACCTTC. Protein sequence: CAIRGDKSNYGYTF.

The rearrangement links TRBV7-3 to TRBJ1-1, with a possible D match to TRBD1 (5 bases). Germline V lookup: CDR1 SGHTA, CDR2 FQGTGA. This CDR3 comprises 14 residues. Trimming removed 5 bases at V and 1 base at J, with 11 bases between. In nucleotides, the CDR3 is TGTGCCAGCAGCGCACAAAGGGGGAACACTGAAGCTTTCTTT. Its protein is CASSAQRGNTEAFF.